One and the same sample provided the 20 T cell receptor beta chains below, sequenced in a study of ipilimumab plus nivolumab after autologous stem cell transplantation. Libraries were prepared by immunoSEQ multiplex PCR; TCRdb keeps only in-frame clonotypes and omits some of them. The sample consists of fewer than 25,000 clones, 74% of them appearing once. Specimen: PBMCs, collected in a trial of ipilimumab plus nivolumab as post-transplant consolidation. The receptor set was obtained from a male donor with diffuse large B-cell lymphoma.

The rearrangement joins TRBV19 to TRBJ2-1; 8 nucleotides match TRBD2. CDR3 length: 14 amino acids. The germline gives CDR1 LNHDA, CDR2 SQIVND (reference sequence). Unmatched junction bases numbered 9, after V lost 7 bases and J lost 7 bases. CDR3 loop: CASKFGGALNEQFF. In DNA, the CDR3 is TGTGCCAGTAAGTTCGGGGGGGCCTTGAATGAGCAGTTCTTC.

This chain links TRBV7-9 with TRBJ2-7; D is uncertain. V dropped 1 base and J dropped 2 bases, with 15 bases sitting between them. The CDR3 consists of 16 residues. Germline-derived CDR1 and CDR2 are SEHNR and FQNEAQ (reference sequence). The CDR3 spells CASSLEFGPTAYEQYF. DNA of the CDR3: TGTGCCAGCAGCTTAGAGTTCGGTCCAACCGCCTACGAGCAGTACTTC.

The CDR3 sequence is CASSLRSQNTEAFF. The CDR3, as DNA: TGTGCCAGCAGCTTACGGTCTCAGAACACTGAAGCTTTCTTT. This chain joins TRBV11-3 and TRBJ1-1; D gene unclear. This CDR3 is 14 amino acids long. V lost 2 bases, J lost 1 base, and 8 bases lay in between. In germline, CDR1 is SGHNT, CDR2 YENEEA.

The chain combines TRBV7-2 with TRBJ1-3, with D tentatively TRBD1 (5 bases). V shed 5 bases and J shed 2 bases, with 10 bases lying between them. Germline V lookup: CDR1 SGHTA, CDR2 FQGNSA. This CDR3 comprises 14 residues. In DNA form, the CDR3 reads TGTGCCAGCAGCACCAGGGACGCTGGAAACACCATATATTTT. Translated: CASSTRDAGNTIYF.

The gene calls are TRBV9 and TRBJ1-1, with 9 bases matching TRBD1. The length of the CDR3 is 14 residues. The germline gives CDR1 SGDLS, CDR2 YYNGEE. Trimming took 3 bases from V and 4 from J; bases not matched to a gene: 4. CDR3 sequence: CASSDLTGGTEAFF. In DNA, the CDR3 is TGTGCCAGCAGCGACTTGACAGGGGGCACTGAAGCTTTCTTT.

The chain employs TRBV5-5 and TRBJ2-7, with a weak D call TRBD2 (5 bases). V gave up 5 bases and J gave up 7 bases, with 10 bases separating them. The CDR3 is 11 amino acids. Germline-derived CDR1 and CDR2 are SGHKS and YYEKEE (reference sequence). The CDR3 protein is CASSLTGEQYF. CDR3 in DNA: TGTGCCAGCAGTTTGACGGGGGAGCAGTACTTC.

The chain links TRBV29-1 to TRBJ2-3; D is perhaps TRBD1 or TRBD2 (5 bases each). Germline V gene sequence: CDR1 SQVTM, CDR2 ANQGSEA. V gave up 1 base and J gave up 0 bases, with 11 bases separating them. CDR3 length: 15 residues. CDR3 sequence reads: CSVEGPGRSTDTQYF. Written as DNA, the CDR3 is TGCAGCGTTGAAGGCCCGGGACGTAGCACAGATACGCAGTATTTT.

The gene calls are TRBV10-2 and TRBJ1-2, with D unresolved. V was cut by 2 bases and J by 5 bases, with 9 bases left in between. CDR1 is WSHSY and CDR2 is SAAADI in the germline V gene. The CDR3 runs to 13 residues. CDR3 sequence reads: CASSEMPDYGYTF. The CDR3 DNA follows: TGCGCCAGCAGTGAGATGCCAGATTATGGCTACACCTTC.

This sequence joins TRBV9 and TRBJ2-1; D gene uncertain. This CDR3 region has 14 residues. V lost 3 bases to trimming and J lost 0 bases, with 7 bases between them. Germline V gene sequence: CDR1 SGDLS, CDR2 YYNGEE. DNA of the CDR3: TGTGCCAGCAGCGAAAAATACTCCTACAATGAGCAGTTCTTC. It encodes CASSEKYSYNEQFF. The entire variable domain, with the rest obtained from reference TRBV9 and TRBJ2-1, is as follows: DSGVTQTPKHLITATGQRVTLRCSPRSGDLSVYWYQQSLDQGLQFLIQYYNGEERAKGNILERFSAQQFPDLHSELNLSSLELGDSALYFCASSEKYSYNEQFFGPGTRLTVL.

The chain links TRBV2 to TRBJ2-3, with unresolved D. V was trimmed by 3 bases and J by 0 bases, leaving 7 bases between them. CDR1 and CDR2 (germline): SNHLY, FYNNEI. The CDR3 totals 14 residues. Here the CDR3 reads CASSDGSSTDTQYF. The CDR3 nucleotides read TGTGCCAGCAGTGACGGTTCTAGCACAGATACGCAGTATTTT.

The chain links TRBV10-3 to TRBJ1-2; D call uncertain. The CDR3 loop spans 13 amino acids. Between the trimmed V and J ends, which lost 0 bases and 7 bases, there was a span of 9 bases. Germline V gene data show CDR1 as ENHRY and CDR2 as SYGVKD. CDR3 amino acids: CAISESTDAGYTF. As DNA, the CDR3 is TGTGCCATCAGTGAGTCCACAGACGCTGGCTACACCTTC.

The V call is TRBV7-6, the J call TRBJ2-7; the D gene is possibly TRBD1 (5 bases). V lost 5 bases and J lost 5, with 13 bases in between. CDR3 length: 13 amino acids. CDR1 is SGHVS, CDR2 FNYEAQ, per germline. The CDR3 sequence: CASSRTQGDEQYF. CDR3 coding DNA: TGTGCCAGCAGCCGGACCCAGGGTGACGAGCAGTACTTC.

This chain links TRBV30 with TRBJ1-6; 8 bases map to TRBD1. CDR3 length: 14 residues. With V trimmed by 4 bases and J by 8 bases, 7 bases remained unmatched. CDR1 and CDR2 from the germline V gene are GTSNPN and SVGIG (reference sequence). CDR3 coding DNA: TGTGCCTGGACCCCGACAGGGGCAGATTCACCCCTCCACTTT. It translates to CAWTPTGADSPLHF.

The rearrangement uses TRBV6-1 and TRBJ1-5, with D unclear. Germline assignment: CDR1 MNHNS and CDR2 SASEGT. The CDR3 is made up of 14 amino acids. Trimming shortened V by 2 bases and J by 4 bases, and 9 bases separated the two germline ends. As DNA, the CDR3 is TGTGCCAGCAGTGAAATGTTAGGGAATCAGCCCCAGCATTTT. Its translation is CASSEMLGNQPQHF.

The genes are TRBV5-1 and TRBJ2-3; 12 nucleotides line up with TRBD2. Germline trimming cut 5 bases from V and 5 bases from J; bases unmatched to any gene: 6. The CDR3 spans 15 residues. Germline CDR1 SGHRS, CDR2 YFSETQ. For the CDR3, the DNA is TGCGCCAGCAGAAGTGTACTAGCGGGAGGAGATACGCAGTATTTT. Translating it yields CASRSVLAGGDTQYF.

J is TRBJ2-5 and V is TRBV5-4, with 7 positions matching TRBD1. The V segment lost 5 bases and the J segment 6 bases; nucleotides outside the gene matches: 7. Germline V lookup: CDR1 SGHNT, CDR2 YYREEE (reference sequence). The CDR3 has 13 amino acids. The CDR3 bases are TGTGCCAGCAGTGAGGGGGCGCAAAAGACCCAGTACTTC. Residues: CASSEGAQKTQYF.

The chain carries TRBV11-2 and TRBJ1-6; D might be TRBD1 (6 bases). CDR1 is SGHAT, CDR2 FQNNGV, per germline. This CDR3 has 15 amino acids. The V gene lost 5 bases and the J gene lost 4 bases, with 12 bases spanning the gap. CDR3: CASSPVDSYNSPLHF. CDR3 DNA sequence: TGTGCCAGCAGCCCTGTGGACAGTTATAATTCACCCCTCCACTTT.

CDR3 DNA: TGTGCCAGCCACTTGGAGGGGGCGACTGAAGCTTTCTTT. As protein: CASHLEGATEAFF. The chain links TRBV2 to TRBJ1-1, with 7 nucleotides matching TRBD1. The CDR3 has 13 residues. The V gene end was trimmed by 8 bases and the J gene end by 5 bases; junction bases not matched to a gene: 8. Germline V CDR1 and CDR2: SNHLY, FYNNEI.

The CDR3 bases are TGTGCCAGCACCGGGACAGGGCTCAATGAGCAGTTCTTC. This encodes CASTGTGLNEQFF. V usage is TRBV6-1 and J usage is TRBJ2-1; 9 bases align to TRBD1. Germline values: CDR1 MNHNS, CDR2 SASEGT. J gave up 6 bases and V 7 bases, and 4 bases lay outside the gene matches. The CDR3 is 13 amino acids.

The CDR3 nucleotides read TGTGCCTGTAGGACACCCCAGAATGAGCAGTTCTTC. Protein product: CACRTPQNEQFF. The chain couples TRBV30 to TRBJ2-1; D is possibly TRBD1 (5 bases). The CDR3 has 12 amino acids. Trimming cost V 6 bases and J 7 bases, with 13 bases left between them. CDR1 and CDR2 from the germline V gene are GTSNPN and SVGIG (reference sequence).